This T cell receptor (beta chain) was captured in a study of T cells in localized non-small cell lung cancer. Study-wide findings and caveats: Because researchers sequenced only one region of the tumor, heterogeneity is still possible. Uninvolved adjacent lung had the highest recorded T cell clonality, with tumor below it. A median of roughly 52 of the top 100 tumor clones appeared in adjacent lung, which was paired and uninvolved. Overall survival was longer when the density of T cells in the blood was higher.

Of note for this clone: Its antigen is unidentified.

Using immunoSEQ multiplex PCR, the repertoire was profiled, and TCRdb retains in-frame clones only, with some absent. Of over 50,000 clones listed, approximately 88% are singletons. Sample: peripheral blood mononuclear cells, taken before any cancer treatment. This receptor was taken from a man between 40 and 70 years old with stage III lung adenocarcinoma.

The CDR3 reads CASSHRQGPDTQYF. DNA for the CDR3: TGCGCCAGCAGCCATAGACAGGGGCCAGATACGCAGTATTTT. The gene calls are TRBV4-3 and TRBJ2-3; TRBD1 matches 8 bases. CDR1 and CDR2 from the germline V gene are LGHNA and YSLEER. The trim removed 3 bases at V and 4 bases at J, leaving 3 bases unmatched. CDR3 length: 14 residues.